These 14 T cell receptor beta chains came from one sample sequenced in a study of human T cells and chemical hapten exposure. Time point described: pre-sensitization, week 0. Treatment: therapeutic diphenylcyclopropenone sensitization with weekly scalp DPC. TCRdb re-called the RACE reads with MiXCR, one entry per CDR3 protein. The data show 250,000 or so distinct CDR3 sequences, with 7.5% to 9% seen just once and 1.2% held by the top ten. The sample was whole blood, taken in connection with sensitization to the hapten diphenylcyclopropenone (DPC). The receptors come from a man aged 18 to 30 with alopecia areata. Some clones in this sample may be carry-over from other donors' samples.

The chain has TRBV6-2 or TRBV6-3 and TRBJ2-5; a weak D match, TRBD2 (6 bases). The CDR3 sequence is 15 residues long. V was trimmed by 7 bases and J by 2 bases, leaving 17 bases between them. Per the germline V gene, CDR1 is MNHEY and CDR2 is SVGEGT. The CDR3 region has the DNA TGTGCCAGCACGGGTATTTGGGGGGAGCAAGAGACCCAGTACTTC. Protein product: CASTGIWGEQETQYF.

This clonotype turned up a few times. The CDR3 sequence: CASSQAMTGLNTEAFF. The CDR3 DNA follows: TGCGCCAGCAGCCAGGCAATGACAGGACTGAACACTGAAGCTTTCTTT. The genes are TRBV4-3 and TRBJ1-1; tentatively, D is TRBD1 (6 bases). The germline V and J ends were trimmed by 3 bases and 0 bases, with 14 bases remaining between them. The CDR3 is 16 residues long. Looked up from germline, CDR1 is LGHNA and CDR2 is YSLEER.

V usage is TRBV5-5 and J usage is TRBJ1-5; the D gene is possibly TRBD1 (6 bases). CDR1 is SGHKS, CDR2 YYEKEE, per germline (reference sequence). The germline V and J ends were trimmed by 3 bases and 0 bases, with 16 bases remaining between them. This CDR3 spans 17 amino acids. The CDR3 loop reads CASSSLRDTFSNQPQHF. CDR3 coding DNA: TGTGCCAGCAGCTCCCTCCGGGACACCTTTAGCAATCAGCCCCAGCATTTT.

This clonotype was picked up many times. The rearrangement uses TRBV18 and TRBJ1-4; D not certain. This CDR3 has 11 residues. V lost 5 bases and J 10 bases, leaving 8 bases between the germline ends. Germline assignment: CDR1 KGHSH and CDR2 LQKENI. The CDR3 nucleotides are TGTGCCAGCTCATCCACGGGAAAACTGTTTTTT. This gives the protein CASSSTGKLFF.

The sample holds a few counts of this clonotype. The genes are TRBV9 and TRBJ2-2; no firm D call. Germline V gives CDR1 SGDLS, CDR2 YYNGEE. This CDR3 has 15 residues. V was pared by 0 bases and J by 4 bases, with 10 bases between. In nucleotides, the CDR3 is TGTGCCAGCAGCGTAGCTTTGGCATTCACCGGGGAGCTGTTTTTT. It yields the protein CASSVALAFTGELFF.

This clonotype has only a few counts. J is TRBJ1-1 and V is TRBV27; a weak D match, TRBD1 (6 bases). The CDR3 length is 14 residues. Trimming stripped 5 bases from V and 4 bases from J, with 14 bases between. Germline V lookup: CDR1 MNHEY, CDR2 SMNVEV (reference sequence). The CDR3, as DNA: TGTGCCAGCAGTCTCCAGGGGTTTAGCACTGAAGCTTTCTTT. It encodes CASSLQGFSTEAFF.

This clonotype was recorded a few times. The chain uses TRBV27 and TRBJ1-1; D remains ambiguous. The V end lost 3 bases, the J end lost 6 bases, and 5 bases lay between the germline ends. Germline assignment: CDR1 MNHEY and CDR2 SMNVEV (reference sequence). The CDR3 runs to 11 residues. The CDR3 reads CASSFQSEAFF. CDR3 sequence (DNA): TGTGCCAGCAGTTTTCAGTCTGAAGCTTTCTTT.

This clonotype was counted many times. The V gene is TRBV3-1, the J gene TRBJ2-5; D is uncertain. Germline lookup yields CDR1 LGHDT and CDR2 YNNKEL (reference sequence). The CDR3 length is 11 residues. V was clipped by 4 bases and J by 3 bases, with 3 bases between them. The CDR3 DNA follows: TGTGCCAGCAGCCGAGAAGAGACCCAGTACTTC. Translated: CASSREETQYF.

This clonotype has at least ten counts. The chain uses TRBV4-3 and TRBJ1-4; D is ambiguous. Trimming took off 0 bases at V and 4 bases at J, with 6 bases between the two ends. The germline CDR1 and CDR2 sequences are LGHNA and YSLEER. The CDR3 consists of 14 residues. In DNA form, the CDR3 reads TGCGCCAGCAGCCAAGAGGAGGGTAATGAAAAACTGTTTTTT. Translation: CASSQEEGNEKLFF.

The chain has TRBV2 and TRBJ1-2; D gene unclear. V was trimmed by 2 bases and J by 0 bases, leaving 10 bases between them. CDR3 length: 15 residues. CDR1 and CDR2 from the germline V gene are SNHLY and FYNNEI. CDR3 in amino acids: CASSEWAGANYGYTF. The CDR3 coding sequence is TGTGCCAGCAGTGAATGGGCAGGAGCTAACTATGGCTACACCTTC.

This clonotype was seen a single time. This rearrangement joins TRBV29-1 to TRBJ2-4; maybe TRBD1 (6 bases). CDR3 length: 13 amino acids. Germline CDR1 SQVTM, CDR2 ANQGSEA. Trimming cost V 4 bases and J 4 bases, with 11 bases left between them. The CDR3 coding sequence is TGCAGCGTTGTTTGGACAGTTAAAAACATTCAGTACTTC. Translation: CSVVWTVKNIQYF. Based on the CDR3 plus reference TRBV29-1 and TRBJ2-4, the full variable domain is SAVISQKPSRDICQRGTSLTIQCQVDSQVTMMFWYRQQPGQSLTLIATANQGSEATYESGFVIDKFPISRPNLTFSTLTVSNMSPEDSSIYLCSVVWTVKNIQYFGAGTRLSVL.

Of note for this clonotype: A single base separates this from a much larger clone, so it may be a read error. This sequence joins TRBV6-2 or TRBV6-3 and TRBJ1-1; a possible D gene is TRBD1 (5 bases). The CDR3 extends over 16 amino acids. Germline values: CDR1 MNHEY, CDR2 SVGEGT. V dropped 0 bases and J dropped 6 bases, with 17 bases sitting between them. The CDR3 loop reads CASSYSLRRDEAEAFF. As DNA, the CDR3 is TGTGCCAGCAGTTACTCTCTCAGGAGGGACGAGGCTGAAGCTTTCTTT.

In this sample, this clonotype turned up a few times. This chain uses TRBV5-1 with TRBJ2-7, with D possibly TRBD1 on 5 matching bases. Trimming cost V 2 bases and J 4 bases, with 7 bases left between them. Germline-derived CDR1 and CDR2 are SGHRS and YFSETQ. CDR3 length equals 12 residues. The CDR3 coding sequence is TGCGCCAGCAGCTTCGACAGTTACGAGCAGTACTTC. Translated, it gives CASSFDSYEQYF.

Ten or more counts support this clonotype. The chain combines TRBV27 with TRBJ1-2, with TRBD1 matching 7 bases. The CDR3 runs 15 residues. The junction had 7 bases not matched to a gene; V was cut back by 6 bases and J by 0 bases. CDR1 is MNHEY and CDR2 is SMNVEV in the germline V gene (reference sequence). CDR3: CASRYDRAANYGYTF. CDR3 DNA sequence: TGTGCCAGCAGATATGACAGGGCAGCTAACTATGGCTACACCTTC.